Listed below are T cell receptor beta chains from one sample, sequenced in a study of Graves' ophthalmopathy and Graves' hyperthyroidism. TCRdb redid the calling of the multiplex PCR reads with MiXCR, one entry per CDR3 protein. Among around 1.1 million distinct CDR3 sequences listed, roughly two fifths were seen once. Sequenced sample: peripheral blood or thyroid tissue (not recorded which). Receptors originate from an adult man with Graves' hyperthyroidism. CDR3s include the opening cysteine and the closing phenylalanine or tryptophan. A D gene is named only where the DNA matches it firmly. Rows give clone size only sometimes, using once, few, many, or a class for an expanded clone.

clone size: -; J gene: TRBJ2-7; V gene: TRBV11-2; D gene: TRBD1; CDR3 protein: CASRIDRAREQYF; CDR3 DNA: TGTGCCAGCAGAATAGACAGGGCGAGGGAGCAGTACTTC
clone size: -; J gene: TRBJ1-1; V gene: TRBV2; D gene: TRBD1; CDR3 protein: CASSVTRDRAEAFF; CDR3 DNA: TGTGCCAGCAGTGTAACACGGGACAGGGCTGAAGCTTTCTTT
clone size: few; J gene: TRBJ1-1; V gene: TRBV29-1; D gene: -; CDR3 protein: CSLEFQGSSTEAFF; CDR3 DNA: TGCAGCTTAGAATTTCAGGGTTCGAGCACTGAAGCTTTCTTT
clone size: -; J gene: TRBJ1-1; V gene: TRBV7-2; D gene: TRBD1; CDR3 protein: CASSPRQGQIEAFF; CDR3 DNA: TGTGCCAGCAGCCCACGACAGGGACAGATTGAAGCTTTCTTT
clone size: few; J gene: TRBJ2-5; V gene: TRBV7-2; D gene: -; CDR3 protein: CASSPLWPQYF; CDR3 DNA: TGTGCCAGCAGCCCCCTCTGGCCCCAGTACTTC
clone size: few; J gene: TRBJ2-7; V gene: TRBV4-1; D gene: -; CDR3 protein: CASSQDRTDRSYEQYF; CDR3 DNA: TGCGCCAGCAGCCAAGACCGTACGGACCGTTCCTACGAGCAGTACTTC
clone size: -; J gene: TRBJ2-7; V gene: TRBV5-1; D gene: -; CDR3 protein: CASSFGATNYEQYF; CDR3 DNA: TGCGCCAGCAGCTTCGGGGCTACCAACTACGAGCAGTACTTC
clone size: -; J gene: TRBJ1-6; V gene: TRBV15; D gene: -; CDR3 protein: CATSRDRASSPLHF; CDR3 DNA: TGTGCCACCAGCAGAGACCGGGCCAGTTCACCCCTCCACTTT
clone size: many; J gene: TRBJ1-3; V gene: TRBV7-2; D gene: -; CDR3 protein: CASSLAIPGNTIYF; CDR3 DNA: TGTGCCAGCAGCTTAGCCATTCCCGGAAACACCATATATTTT
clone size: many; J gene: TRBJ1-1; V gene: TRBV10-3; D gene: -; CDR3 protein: CASGKINTEAFF; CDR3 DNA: TGTGCATCGGGCAAGATTAACACTGAAGCTTTCTTT
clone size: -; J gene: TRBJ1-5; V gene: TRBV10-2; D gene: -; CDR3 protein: CASSSRGGGGNQPQHF; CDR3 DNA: TGCGCCAGCAGTTCCCGGGGGGGGGGCGGCAATCAGCCCCAGCATTTT
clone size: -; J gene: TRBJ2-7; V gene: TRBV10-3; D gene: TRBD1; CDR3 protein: CASRARQGSSYEQYF; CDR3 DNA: TGTGCCAGCAGGGCTAGACAGGGGAGCTCCTACGAGCAGTACTTC
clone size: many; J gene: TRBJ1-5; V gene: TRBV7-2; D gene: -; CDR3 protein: CASTVGRNQPQHF; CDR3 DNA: TGTGCCTCCACGGTCGGACGGAATCAGCCCCAGCATTTT
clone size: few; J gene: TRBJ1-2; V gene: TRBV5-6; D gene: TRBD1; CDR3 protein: CASSYTGTGYGYTF; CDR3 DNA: TGTGCCAGCAGTTACACCGGGACAGGGTATGGCTACACCTTC
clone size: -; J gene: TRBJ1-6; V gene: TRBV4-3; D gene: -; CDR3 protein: CASSQDFWDDYNSPLHF; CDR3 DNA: TGCGCCAGCAGCCAAGATTTTTGGGACGACTATAATTCACCCCTCCACTTT
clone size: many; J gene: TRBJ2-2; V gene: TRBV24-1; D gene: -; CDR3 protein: CATSDHPSAQNTGELFF; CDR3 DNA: TGTGCCACCAGTGATCATCCTAGCGCCCAGAACACCGGGGAGCTGTTTTTT
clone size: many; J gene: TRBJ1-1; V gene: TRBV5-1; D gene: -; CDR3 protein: CASSYNIGRDTEAFF; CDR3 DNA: TGCGCCAGCAGTTATAACATCGGGAGGGACACTGAAGCTTTCTTT
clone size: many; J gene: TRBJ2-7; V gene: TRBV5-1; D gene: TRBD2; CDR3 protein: CASRGRLAEPYEQYF; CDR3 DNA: TGCGCCAGCAGAGGACGACTAGCGGAGCCCTACGAGCAGTACTTC
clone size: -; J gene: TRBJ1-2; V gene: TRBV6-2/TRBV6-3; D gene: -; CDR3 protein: CASSYLSGRNYGYTF; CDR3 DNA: TGTGCCAGCAGTTACCTCTCTGGGAGAAACTATGGCTACACCTTC
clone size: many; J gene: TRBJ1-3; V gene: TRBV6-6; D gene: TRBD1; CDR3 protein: CATIGQGANTIYF; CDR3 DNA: TGTGCCACCATAGGCCAGGGGGCAAACACCATATATTTT
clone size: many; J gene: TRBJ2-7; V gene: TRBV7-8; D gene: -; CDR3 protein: CASSSAAQWAYEQYF; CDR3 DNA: TGTGCCAGCAGCTCCGCGGCCCAGTGGGCGTACGAGCAGTACTTC
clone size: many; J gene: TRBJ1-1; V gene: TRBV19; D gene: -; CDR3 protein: CASSPTPRVYTEAFF; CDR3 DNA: TGTGCCAGTAGTCCAACCCCTCGGGTTTACACTGAAGCTTTCTTT
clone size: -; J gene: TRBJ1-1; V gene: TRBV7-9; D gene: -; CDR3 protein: CASSLGRDGDAFF; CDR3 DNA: TGCGCCAGCAGCTTGGGTAGGGACGGAGATGCTTTCTTT
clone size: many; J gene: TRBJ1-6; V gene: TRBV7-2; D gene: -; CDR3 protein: CASSLTVSPLHF; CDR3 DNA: TGTGCCAGCAGCTTAACGGTGTCACCCCTCCACTTT
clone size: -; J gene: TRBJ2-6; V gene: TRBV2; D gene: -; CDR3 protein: CASTKLGTGANVLTF; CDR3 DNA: TGTGCCAGCACGAAGCTGGGGACCGGGGCCAACGTCCTGACTTTC
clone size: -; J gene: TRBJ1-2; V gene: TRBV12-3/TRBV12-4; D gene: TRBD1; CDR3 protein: CASSRGEQGRYGYTF; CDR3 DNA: TGTGCCAGCAGTCGCGGGGAACAGGGGCGGTATGGCTACACCTTC
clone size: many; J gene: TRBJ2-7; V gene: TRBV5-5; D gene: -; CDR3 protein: CASKTGSGYEQYF; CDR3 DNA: TGTGCCAGCAAGACCGGGAGTGGGTACGAGCAGTACTTC